The TCR beta chain described here comes from a study of blood T cell repertoires in COVID-19. Those enrolled, adults aged roughly 18 to 95 years, came from 20 to 25 US areas. Each participant's cohort was designated according to participant-reported clinical history. This clone was recorded only once. As originally analysed: For nucleated cells, counts were estimated from reference gene primer amplification. Assay: immunoSEQ multiplex PCR; the TCRdb copy retains only in-frame clones and omits some. V and J calls and clone size are given by that table; D and trimming were obtained from the DNA. This table holds approximately 200,000 clones, approximately 80% found once. The length of the CDR3 is 16 residues. Per the germline V gene, CDR1 is LGHDT and CDR2 is YNNKEL (reference sequence). Losses at the gene ends were 4 bases for V and 7 bases for J; bases not matched to a gene: 12.

This clonotype was sampled from a man aged 35-49 years who had recovered from COVID-19. This sequence joins TRBV3-1 (or the pseudogene TRBV3-2) and TRBJ2-1; 8 bases line up with TRBD2. The sample was PBMCs or T cells enriched from blood (not recorded which). CDR3 sequence: CASSLGLAGAGNEQFF. CDR3 nucleotides: TGTGCCAGCAGCCTTGGACTAGCTGGAGCCGGTAATGAGCAGTTCTTC.